This T cell receptor (beta chain) was sequenced in a study of CD8 T cells in ankylosing spondylitis. In regard to this clonotype: Its matching antigen is unknown.

There are 13 residues in the CDR3. CDR1 is DFQATT and CDR2 is SNEGSKA in the germline V gene (reference sequence). Study results and limitations: Some motif variants had been reported before (in reactive arthritis synovial fluid and blood). There was a TCR beta motif, made of several highly homologous variants, that appeared characteristic of ankylosing spondylitis blood. Enrichment of disease-linked clones was reportedly significant in matched ankylosing spondylitis synovial fluid.

Researchers built TCR beta libraries using quantitative 5'-RACE with molecular barcodes. TCRdb analysed the 5' RACE reads with MiXCR anew, one entry per CDR3 protein. The profile covers about 160,000 distinct CDR3 sequences, with 18% appearing a single time and approximately 7.6% taken by the ten largest. This sequence joins TRBV20-1 and TRBJ2-1; D is possibly TRBD2 (6 bases). The TCR originated in a male donor with ankylosing spondylitis or in good health (not recorded which). Specimen: blood, either unsorted or a sorted T cell fraction (not recorded which). CDR3 DNA: TGCAGCGGACGTCGGGACTTCTACAATGAGCAGTTCTTC. Translating it yields CSGRRDFYNEQFF.